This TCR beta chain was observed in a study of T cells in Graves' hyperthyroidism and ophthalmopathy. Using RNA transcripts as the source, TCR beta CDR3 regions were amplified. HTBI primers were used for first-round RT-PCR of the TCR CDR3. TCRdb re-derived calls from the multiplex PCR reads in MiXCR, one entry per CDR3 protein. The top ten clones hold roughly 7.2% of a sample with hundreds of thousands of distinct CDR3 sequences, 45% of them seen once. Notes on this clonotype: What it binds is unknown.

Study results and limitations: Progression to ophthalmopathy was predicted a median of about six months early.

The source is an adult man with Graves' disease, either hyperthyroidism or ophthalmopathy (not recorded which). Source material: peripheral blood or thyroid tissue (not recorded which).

Here the CDR3 DNA reads TGCAGTGCTAGGGCCAGCGATAGCAATCAGCCCCAGCATTTT. It encodes CSARASDSNQPQHF. The V and J genes are TRBV20-1 and TRBJ1-5, with D unclear. The V end was cut by 3 bases, the J end by 0 bases, with 9 bases between. The CDR3 loop spans 14 amino acids. Germline V gene data show CDR1 as DFQATT and CDR2 as SNEGSKA (reference sequence).